One T cell receptor (beta chain) is described in this entry. Profiled with immunoSEQ multiplex PCR; TCRdb holds only in-frame clones, not every one. The table records about 190,000 clones, roughly four fifths of them present only once. This sample was included in a study of blood T cell repertoires in COVID-19. Input material: peripheral blood. This clonotype originated in a woman between 45 and 60 years old with acute or convalescent COVID-19.

Here the CDR3 DNA reads TGTGCCAGCAGCTTGCAAGGACAGGGGTATGGCTACACCTTC. This encodes CASSLQGQGYGYTF. V usage is TRBV5-4 and J usage is TRBJ1-2; 9 bases fit TRBD1. The CDR3 has 14 amino acids. Germline V gene data show CDR1 as SGHNT and CDR2 as YYREEE (reference sequence). Unmatched junction bases numbered 3, after V lost 1 base and J lost 5 bases.